Listed below are T cell receptor beta chains from one sample, sequenced in a study of blood T cell repertoires in COVID-19. The data were produced by immunoSEQ multiplex PCR, yet TCRdb's version contains in-frame clones alone and is incomplete. The profile shows 150,000 to 160,000 clones, about nine tenths of them singletons. Sequencing was carried out using peripheral blood. All receptors come from a woman aged 65 to 85 with acute or convalescent COVID-19. Both conserved end residues are part of each CDR3. The order of the fields is CDR3 length, D gene, V gene, clone size, J gene, CDR3 protein, CDR3 DNA. The D gene is left open where the match is weak. The listing skips clone size in some rows; elsewhere it reads once, few, many or a size class.

length: 14; D: TRBD1; V: TRBV29-1; size: -; J: TRBJ1-1; CDR3: CSAKAGTGNTEAFF; DNA: TGCAGCGCTAAAGCCGGGACAGGGAACACTGAAGCTTTCTTT
length: 17; D: TRBD2; V: TRBV5-1; size: -; J: TRBJ2-1; CDR3: CASSLSSGTRGSNEQFF; DNA: TGCGCCAGCAGCTTGTCCTCCGGGACTAGAGGATCTAATGAGCAGTTCTTC
length: 12; D: TRBD1; V: TRBV6-6; size: -; J: TRBJ1-3; CDR3: CASSYEGATIYF; DNA: TGTGCCAGCAGTTACGAGGGGGCCACCATATATTTT
length: 14; D: -; V: TRBV20-1; size: -; J: TRBJ1-4; CDR3: CSASDGPLNEKLFF; DNA: TGCAGTGCTAGTGATGGGCCCCTAAATGAAAAACTGTTTTTT
length: 16; D: TRBD2; V: TRBV19; size: -; J: TRBJ2-1; CDR3: CASRSAGEGSYNEQFF; DNA: TGTGCCAGTAGATCGGCCGGGGAGGGCTCCTACAATGAGCAGTTCTTC
length: 15; D: TRBD1; V: TRBV6-6; size: -; J: TRBJ1-5; CDR3: CASSYFTGGGQPQHF; DNA: TGTGCCAGCAGTTACTTTACAGGGGGAGGTCAGCCCCAGCATTTT
length: 12; D: -; V: TRBV14; size: few; J: TRBJ2-2; CDR3: CASSQRAGELFF; DNA: TGTGCCAGCAGCCAGCGTGCCGGGGAGCTGTTTTTT
length: 15; D: TRBD2; V: TRBV2; size: once; J: TRBJ2-5; CDR3: CASSDKLAGVQTQYF; DNA: TGTGCCAGCAGTGATAAGCTAGCGGGCGTACAGACCCAGTACTTC
length: 17; D: -; V: TRBV30; size: -; J: TRBJ1-3; CDR3: CAWSVRAGRLLRNTIYF; DNA: TGTGCCTGGAGTGTGAGGGCAGGCCGACTCCTTCGAAACACCATATATTTT
length: 15; D: TRBD1; V: TRBV15; size: once; J: TRBJ1-5; CDR3: CATSREDRGRQPQHF; DNA: TGTGCCACCAGCAGAGAAGACAGGGGAAGGCAGCCCCAGCATTTT
length: 13; D: -; V: TRBV18; size: few; J: TRBJ2-1; CDR3: CASSPVSSPLQVF; DNA: TGTGCCAGCTCACCGGTAAGCTCGCCCTTACAGGTCTTC
length: 16; D: -; V: TRBV5-6; size: -; J: TRBJ2-4; CDR3: CASSFTPGGNKNIQYF; DNA: TGTGCCAGCAGCTTCACACCCGGGGGAAACAAAAACATTCAGTACTTC
length: 14; D: TRBD1; V: TRBV19; size: -; J: TRBJ1-1; CDR3: CASSLQGGNTEAFF; DNA: TGTGCCAGTAGTCTACAGGGGGGGAACACTGAAGCTTTCTTT
length: 13; D: -; V: TRBV5-6; size: -; J: TRBJ1-4; CDR3: CASSLDSSEKLFF; DNA: TGTGCCAGCAGCTTGGACAGCAGCGAAAAACTGTTTTTT
length: 14; D: TRBD1; V: TRBV18; size: -; J: TRBJ2-7; CDR3: CASSYGQAAYEQYF; DNA: TGTGCCAGCTCATACGGACAGGCCGCCTACGAGCAGTACTTC
length: 11; D: -; V: TRBV28; size: -; J: TRBJ1-2; CDR3: CASSSTYGYTF; DNA: TGTGCCAGCAGTTCTACCTATGGCTACACCTTC
length: 14; D: TRBD1; V: TRBV7-9; size: -; J: TRBJ1-2; CDR3: CASISMDRDYGYTF; DNA: TGTGCCAGCATCAGCATGGACAGGGACTATGGCTACACCTTC
length: 13; D: -; V: TRBV5-1; size: once; J: TRBJ1-6; CDR3: CASSREDRPPLHF; DNA: TGCGCCAGCAGCCGTGAAGACAGACCACCCCTCCACTTT
length: 17; D: -; V: TRBV28; size: -; J: TRBJ1-6; CDR3: CASSFRQGFTYNSPLHF; DNA: TGTGCCAGCAGTTTTCGGCAGGGGTTTACCTATAATTCACCCCTCCACTTT
length: 15; D: -; V: TRBV5-6; size: once; J: TRBJ2-3; CDR3: CASSTEEGSTDTQYF; DNA: TGTGCCAGCAGTACGGAGGAGGGGAGCACAGATACGCAGTATTTT
length: 15; D: -; V: TRBV18; size: -; J: TRBJ1-6; CDR3: CASSPSGQPYSPLHF; DNA: TGTGCCAGCTCACCCTCAGGCCAGCCGTATTCCCCCCTCCACTTT
length: 14; D: TRBD1; V: TRBV28; size: -; J: TRBJ1-6; CDR3: CASSPWDRSTPLHF; DNA: TGTGCCAGCAGTCCCTGGGACAGGAGTACACCCCTCCACTTT
length: 15; D: TRBD1; V: TRBV2; size: -; J: TRBJ2-3; CDR3: CAELEGQGIPDTQYF; DNA: TGTGCCGAACTAGAGGGACAGGGGATCCCAGATACGCAGTATTTT
length: 13; D: TRBD1; V: TRBV3-1/TRBV3-2; size: -; J: TRBJ2-4; CDR3: CASSPPKGQEQYF; DNA: TGTGCCAGCAGCCCCCCCAAGGGACAGGAGCAGTACTTC
length: 12; D: -; V: TRBV29-1; size: -; J: TRBJ1-3; CDR3: CSAQKSGNTIYF; DNA: TGCAGCGCTCAAAAATCTGGAAACACCATATATTTT
length: 16; D: -; V: TRBV5-1; size: -; J: TRBJ1-3; CDR3: CASSTDQGLSGNTIYF; DNA: TGCGCCAGCAGCACGGACCAGGGGTTATCTGGAAACACCATATATTTT
length: 15; D: TRBD1; V: TRBV10-3; size: -; J: TRBJ1-1; CDR3: CAISESGGQGAEAFF; DNA: TGTGCCATCAGTGAGTCAGGAGGGCAGGGGGCTGAAGCTTTCTTT
length: 13; D: -; V: TRBV12-3/TRBV12-4; size: -; J: TRBJ1-2; CDR3: CASKPQGQDGYTF; DNA: TGTGCCAGCAAACCTCAGGGGCAGGATGGCTACACCTTC
length: 14; D: TRBD1; V: TRBV18; size: -; J: TRBJ1-4; CDR3: CASSAGQGDEKLFF; DNA: TGTGCCAGCTCAGCGGGACAGGGAGATGAAAAACTGTTTTTT
length: 13; D: -; V: TRBV7-2; size: once; J: TRBJ2-3; CDR3: CASSSQQYDTQYF; DNA: TGTGCCAGCAGCTCCCAACAATACGATACGCAGTATTTT
length: 15; D: -; V: TRBV30; size: -; J: TRBJ1-2; CDR3: CAWSVRLGRDYGYTF; DNA: TGTGCCTGGAGTGTACGTTTAGGACGGGATTATGGCTACACCTTC
length: 15; D: TRBD2; V: TRBV2; size: -; J: TRBJ2-5; CDR3: CASSESGTSWETQYF; DNA: TGTGCCAGCAGTGAGTCCGGGACTAGCTGGGAGACCCAGTACTTC
length: 15; D: TRBD1; V: TRBV19; size: -; J: TRBJ1-3; CDR3: CASTAWTGAGNTIYF; DNA: TGTGCCAGTACCGCCTGGACAGGGGCCGGAAACACCATATATTTT
length: 14; D: -; V: TRBV10-1; size: -; J: TRBJ2-3; CDR3: CASSRDTSTDTQYF; DNA: TGCGCCAGCAGCCGGGACACCAGCACAGATACGCAGTATTTT
length: 15; D: TRBD2; V: TRBV9; size: -; J: TRBJ2-3; CDR3: CASSVASGGGDTQYF; DNA: TGTGCCAGCAGCGTAGCCAGCGGGGGAGGAGATACGCAGTATTTT
length: 14; D: -; V: TRBV19; size: -; J: TRBJ2-1; CDR3: CASSIAGSYNEQFF; DNA: TGTGCCAGTAGTATAGCGGGGTCCTACAATGAGCAGTTCTTC
length: 13; D: -; V: TRBV9; size: -; J: TRBJ2-2; CDR3: CASSVLGTGELFF; DNA: TGTGCCAGCAGCGTACTCGGTACCGGGGAGCTGTTTTTT
length: 15; D: -; V: TRBV9; size: -; J: TRBJ1-4; CDR3: CASSVGAVTNEKLFF; DNA: TGTGCCAGCAGCGTAGGGGCAGTTACTAATGAAAAACTGTTTTTT
length: 13; D: TRBD1; V: TRBV24-1; size: -; J: TRBJ2-5; CDR3: CATNDRGLETQYF; DNA: TGTGCCACTAACGACAGGGGGCTAGAGACCCAGTACTTC
length: 18; D: TRBD1; V: TRBV30; size: -; J: TRBJ1-5; CDR3: CAWSVLRTGGTSNQPQHF; DNA: TGTGCCTGGAGTGTACTCAGGACAGGGGGAACCTCGAATCAGCCCCAGCATTTT
length: 13; D: TRBD1; V: TRBV24-1; size: -; J: TRBJ1-1; CDR3: CATSAGTGIEAFF; DNA: TGTGCCACCAGTGCCGGGACAGGCATTGAAGCTTTCTTT
length: 15; D: -; V: TRBV7-6; size: -; J: TRBJ1-5; CDR3: CASSLQDSSNQPQHF; DNA: TGTGCCAGCAGCTTACAGGACAGTAGCAATCAGCCCCAGCATTTT
length: 17; D: -; V: TRBV18; size: once; J: TRBJ1-6; CDR3: CASSLQGPGSYNSPLHF; DNA: TGTGCCAGCTCTCTACAGGGCCCCGGCTCCTATAATTCACCCCTCCACTTT
length: 16; D: TRBD1; V: TRBV15; size: -; J: TRBJ2-3; CDR3: CATEAAGQDFTDTQYF; DNA: TGTGCCACCGAAGCGGCGGGACAGGACTTCACAGATACGCAGTATTTT
length: 12; D: -; V: TRBV6-1; size: -; J: TRBJ1-5; CDR3: CASSDGNQPQHF; DNA: TGTGCCAGCAGTGACGGTAATCAGCCCCAGCATTTT
length: 16; D: -; V: TRBV19; size: -; J: TRBJ1-2; CDR3: CASRLQQGISRDGYTF; DNA: TGTGCCAGTAGGCTCCAACAGGGCATCTCTCGGGACGGCTACACCTTC
length: 16; D: -; V: TRBV4-3; size: once; J: TRBJ2-1; CDR3: CASSQDLGAGGNEQFF; DNA: TGCGCCAGCAGCCAAGATCTAGGAGCGGGCGGGAATGAGCAGTTCTTC
length: 16; D: -; V: TRBV2; size: -; J: TRBJ2-3; CDR3: CASSDVSTTSTDTQYF; DNA: TGTGCCAGCAGTGATGTCTCCACCACTAGCACAGATACGCAGTATTTT
length: 11; D: -; V: TRBV29-1; size: -; J: TRBJ2-2; CDR3: CAARAAGELFF; DNA: TGCGCGGCCAGGGCGGCCGGGGAGCTGTTTTTT
length: 16; D: TRBD2; V: TRBV7-2; size: -; J: TRBJ2-7; CDR3: CASSSVAGGPRGEQYF; DNA: TGTGCCAGCAGCTCCGTAGCGGGGGGGCCCCGGGGCGAGCAGTACTTC
length: 16; D: TRBD2; V: TRBV5-8; size: -; J: TRBJ2-3; CDR3: CASSLGTSGGTDTQYF; DNA: TGTGCCAGCAGCTTGGGGACTAGCGGGGGTACAGATACGCAGTATTTT